The 17 T cell receptor beta chains given below trace back to one sample, sequenced in a study of blood T cell repertoires in COVID-19. The table came from immunoSEQ multiplex PCR; TCRdb's copy has only in-frame clones and leaves some out. Of 95,000 to 100,000 clones in the sample, roughly four fifths were seen once. Sequencing was performed on peripheral blood. The receptors come from a human donor in a cohort sampled during active COVID-19.

The V and J genes are TRBV15 and TRBJ2-5; 10 bases line up with TRBD2. The junction had 6 bases not matched to a gene; V was cut back by 1 base and J by 4 bases. This CDR3 has 16 amino acids. In germline, CDR1 is LNHNV, CDR2 YYDKDF (reference sequence). The DNA of the CDR3 is TGTGCCACCAGCAGAGGGGCTAGCGGGGGAGGAGAGACCCAGTACTTC. This gives the protein CATSRGASGGGETQYF.

This chain connects TRBV28 to TRBJ2-3; 9 bases align to TRBD1. Germline lookup yields CDR1 MDHEN and CDR2 SYDVKM. This CDR3 region has 16 residues. The V and J ends lost 8 bases and 4 bases, in that order; junction bases with no gene match: 13. As DNA, the CDR3 is TGTGCCAGCTTTCCTCCGGCGGGACAGGGTGCAGATACGCAGTATTTT. It encodes CASFPPAGQGADTQYF.

This clone came up once. The chain links TRBV2 to TRBJ2-7, with D possibly TRBD2 on 5 matching bases. Trimming took off 6 bases at V and 3 bases at J, with 9 bases between the two ends. Germline loops: CDR1 SNHLY, CDR2 FYNNEI. The CDR3 runs to 12 residues. The CDR3, as DNA: TGTGCCAGCAGCGGGGATTTCTACGAGCAGTACTTC. Translating gives CASSGDFYEQYF.

Here the CDR3 DNA reads TGTGCCAGCAGTAGAACCGGGACAGCTGGAAACACCATATATTTT. Translating gives CASSRTGTAGNTIYF. The chain links TRBV6-5 to TRBJ1-3; 7 nucleotides line up with TRBD1. The V segment lost 5 bases and the J segment 2 bases; nucleotides outside the gene matches: 6. This CDR3 contains 15 residues. Germline loops: CDR1 MNHEY, CDR2 SVGAGI.

The chain joins TRBV29-1 to TRBJ2-2, with 7 bases lining up with TRBD1. Per germline, CDR1 SQVTM and CDR2 ANQGSEA. This CDR3 spans 15 amino acids. The trim removed 6 bases at V and 2 bases at J, leaving 9 bases unmatched. CDR3 region: CSVTTGARNTGELFF. Written as DNA, the CDR3 is TGCAGCGTCACAACAGGGGCGCGAAACACCGGGGAGCTGTTTTTT.

This chain joins TRBV27 and TRBJ1-4, with 7 bases that match TRBD1. From germline, CDR1 is MNHEY and CDR2 SMNVEV (reference sequence). V lost 5 bases, J lost 8 bases, and 8 bases stayed unmatched. The CDR3 has 14 residues. CDR3 in DNA: TGTGCCAGCAGTCAGAGACAGGGCAGAGAAAAACTGTTTTTT. It specifies CASSQRQGREKLFF.

The gene calls are TRBV9 and TRBJ1-2, with 9 bases lining up with TRBD1. Germline-derived CDR1 and CDR2 are SGDLS and YYNGEE. With V trimmed by 4 bases and J by 4 bases, 14 bases remained unmatched. CDR3 length: 17 amino acids. CDR3 amino acids: CASSSSRDRVRGYGYTF. The DNA of the CDR3 is TGTGCCAGCAGCTCATCCCGGGACAGGGTTCGGGGCTATGGCTACACCTTC.

The chain uses TRBV5-1 and TRBJ2-7; 8 bases align to TRBD1. CDR1 and CDR2 from the germline V gene are SGHRS and YFSETQ. The CDR3 is made up of 15 amino acids. V lost 0 bases and J lost 2; bases outside the gene matches: 4. The chain's CDR3 is CASSLVATGAYEQYF. As DNA, the CDR3 is TGCGCCAGCAGCTTGGTAGCGACAGGGGCCTACGAGCAGTACTTC.

This chain connects TRBV6-5 to TRBJ1-1, with 12 bases lining up with TRBD1. The CDR3 extends over 15 amino acids. V trimming: 6 bases; J trimming: 4 bases; junction bases outside the gene matches: 6. Per germline, CDR1 MNHEY and CDR2 SVGAGI. CDR3 in DNA: TGTGCCAGCAGCCGGGACAGGGGGCAGGGCACTGAAGCTTTCTTT. This gives the protein CASSRDRGQGTEAFF.

This rearrangement joins TRBV20-1 to TRBJ2-7; 7 bases fit TRBD1. Germline CDR1 DFQATT, CDR2 SNEGSKA (reference sequence). Trimming cost V 3 bases and J 1 base; bases outside gene matches: 12. The length of the CDR3 is 16 residues. CDR3 in DNA: TGCAGTGCTAGTACGAGTACCGACAGGGCTTCCTACGAGCAGTACTTC. It is translated as CSASTSTDRASYEQYF.

As regards this clone: Other DNA sequences within the sample encode an identical CDR3. The rearrangement uses TRBV7-9 and TRBJ1-1, with a possible D match to TRBD1 (5 bases). Trimming removed 3 bases at V and 1 base at J, with 9 bases between. Germline loops: CDR1 SEHNR, CDR2 FQNEAQ (reference sequence). The length of the CDR3 is 14 residues. In DNA form, the CDR3 reads TGTGCCAGCAGCTTGACAACAGGGAACACTGAAGCTTTCTTT. It specifies CASSLTTGNTEAFF. The complete variable domain, with remaining parts taken from reference TRBV7-9 and TRBJ1-1, reads DTGVSQNPRHKITKRGQNVTFRCDPISEHNRLYWYRQTLGQGPEFLTYFQNEAQLEKSRLLSDRFSAERPKGSFSTLEIQRTEQGDSAMYLCASSLTTGNTEAFFGQGTRLTVV.

This clone was seen more than once but under ten times. The genes are TRBV12-3 or TRBV12-4 and TRBJ1-1; D remains ambiguous. The CDR3 is 13 residues long. The V gene lost 5 bases and the J gene lost 6 bases, with 13 bases spanning the gap. CDR3 region: CASSPPTEAEAFF. The CDR3 DNA is TGTGCCAGCAGTCCCCCGACGGAGGCTGAAGCTTTCTTT.

The V call is TRBV28, the J call TRBJ2-2, with TRBD2 matching over 11 bases. This CDR3 has 16 amino acids. V lost 6 bases and J lost 4; bases outside the gene matches: 7. Per the germline V gene, CDR1 is MDHEN and CDR2 is SYDVKM. The CDR3 here is CASRLTSGSGTGELFF. CDR3 coding DNA: TGTGCCAGCAGACTAACTAGCGGGAGTGGCACCGGGGAGCTGTTTTTT. Supplemented by reference TRBV28 and TRBJ2-2, the full variable domain reads DVKVTQSSRYLVKRTGEKVFLECVQDMDHENMFWYRQDPGLGLRLIYFSYDVKMKEKGDIPEGYSVSREKKERFSLILESASTNQTSMYLCASRLTSGSGTGELFFGEGSRLTVL.

This chain connects TRBV5-1 to TRBJ1-4; no clear D. The CDR3 has 14 amino acids. From germline, CDR1 is SGHRS and CDR2 YFSETQ. With 5 bases removed from V and 3 bases from J, the gap between germline ends came to 11 bases. CDR3 coding DNA: TGCGCCAGCAGACGACATAGGTCTAATGAAAAACTGTTTTTT. Amino acid sequence: CASRRHRSNEKLFF.

V and J are TRBV18 and TRBJ2-3; 9 bases align to TRBD2. Germline V gene sequence: CDR1 KGHSH, CDR2 LQKENI. This CDR3 has 19 residues. The trim removed 2 bases at V and 2 bases at J, leaving 14 bases unmatched. CDR3 DNA: TGTGCCAGCTCACCATTAGTAGGTCGGAGCGGGAGGAACACAGATACGCAGTATTTT. This sequence encodes CASSPLVGRSGRNTDTQYF. Based on the CDR3 plus reference TRBV18 and TRBJ2-3, the full variable domain is NAGVMQNPRHLVRRRGQEARLRCSPMKGHSHVYWYRQLPEEGLKFMVYLQKENIIDESGMPKERFSAEFPKEGPSILRIQQVVRGDSAAYFCASSPLVGRSGRNTDTQYFGPGTRLTVL.

The chain is built from TRBV11-2 and TRBJ1-4; TRBD1 might be the D (6 bases). The CDR3 consists of 14 residues. The germline V gene has CDR1 SGHAT and CDR2 FQNNGV. Trimming stripped 1 base from V and 6 bases from J, with 9 bases between. The CDR3 loop is CASSLAGGDEKLFF. In DNA, the CDR3 is TGTGCCAGCAGCTTAGCGGGGGGCGATGAAAAACTGTTTTTT.

This clone occurred a few times. This rearrangement joins TRBV18 to TRBJ2-5, with TRBD1 matching 7 bases. After removal of 5 bases from V and 4 bases from J, the junction contained 10 bases not matched to a gene. CDR1 KGHSH and CDR2 LQKENI come from the germline V gene. CDR3 length equals 15 residues. The CDR3 nucleotides read TGTGCCAGCTCATACAACAGGGGAGCGAGAGAGACCCAGTACTTC. This translates into CASSYNRGARETQYF.